The present entry profiles one T cell receptor (beta chain) with its context. This sample was taken from a study of blood T cell repertoires in COVID-19. The CDR3 spans 15 residues. Germline lookup yields CDR1 LNHDA and CDR2 SQIVND (reference sequence). V lost 3 bases, J lost 5 bases, and 8 bases stayed unmatched. Profiled with immunoSEQ multiplex PCR; TCRdb holds only in-frame clones, not every one. This table has some 200,000 clones, about 81% appearing once. The rearrangement links TRBV19 to TRBJ2-5; 8 bases agree with TRBD1. Sequencing was performed on PBMCs or T cells enriched from blood (not recorded which). The receptor was isolated from a man aged 40-50 years who had recovered from COVID-19. Written as DNA, the CDR3 is TGTGCCAGTAGTATTCCAGGGGGCCGAGGGGAGACCCAGTACTTC. Translating it yields CASSIPGGRGETQYF.